This passage covers 8 T cell receptor beta chains from one sample sequenced in a study of blood T cell repertoires in COVID-19. Sequencing used immunoSEQ multiplex PCR; TCRdb keeps in-frame clones, though not all of them. This sample has hundreds of thousands of clones, with 75% to 90% found just once. Sequencing was done on a sample of peripheral blood. Every receptor here comes from a woman aged 55 to 70 with COVID-19, enrolled during active disease.

This chain links TRBV19 with TRBJ1-4; 7 nucleotides match TRBD1. Germline loops: CDR1 LNHDA, CDR2 SQIVND (reference sequence). This CDR3 is 17 amino acids long. V shed 5 bases, J shed 5 bases, and the junction held 14 bases outside the gene matches. CDR3 nucleotide sequence: TGTGCCAGTAGTCTAACTAGTCGACAGGGCCTAAATGAAAAACTGTTTTTT. It encodes CASSLTSRQGLNEKLFF. Full variable domain (missing parts from reference TRBV19 and TRBJ1-4): DGGITQSPKYLFRKEGQNVTLSCEQNLNHDAMYWYRQDPGQGLRLIYYSQIVNDFQKGDIAEGYSVSREKKESFPLTVTSAQKNPTAFYLCASSLTSRQGLNEKLFFGSGTQLSVL.

This chain joins TRBV7-2 and TRBJ1-1; perhaps TRBD1 as D (5 bases). Germline V gene lookup returns CDR1 SGHTA and CDR2 FQGNSA. V dropped 6 bases and J dropped 1 base, with 18 bases sitting between them. The CDR3 is 16 amino acids. CDR3 DNA: TGTGCCAGCAGTTACACACGGGGGAACGGGAACACTGAAGCTTTCTTT. This gives the protein CASSYTRGNGNTEAFF.

The genes are TRBV6-6 and TRBJ1-5; 7 nucleotides match TRBD1. The J segment lost 0 bases and the V segment lost 7 bases, leaving 3 bases of the junction unmatched. Germline assignment: CDR1 MNHNY and CDR2 SVGAGI (reference sequence). The CDR3 consists of 14 residues. This chain's CDR3 is CASTGTDSNQPQHF. The CDR3 DNA follows: TGTGCCAGCACCGGGACAGATAGCAATCAGCCCCAGCATTTT.

The chain employs TRBV9 and TRBJ2-2; the match to TRBD2 covers 8 bases. There are 14 residues in the CDR3. V lost 4 bases, J lost 6 bases, and 5 bases stayed unmatched. Germline V lookup: CDR1 SGDLS, CDR2 YYNGEE. DNA of the CDR3: TGTGCCAGCAGCCCATCGGGAGGGGCCGGGGAGCTGTTTTTT. It is translated as CASSPSGGAGELFF.

This rearrangement joins TRBV5-1 to TRBJ1-5; D is possibly TRBD1 (5 bases). Germline V CDR1 and CDR2: SGHRS, YFSETQ. V shed 4 bases and J shed 0 bases, with 17 bases lying between them. This CDR3 region has 17 residues. The CDR3 here is CASSPDLRQNSNQPQHF. Here the CDR3 DNA reads TGCGCCAGCAGCCCCGATTTAAGACAGAATAGCAATCAGCCCCAGCATTTT.

V and J are TRBV5-4 and TRBJ2-7; TRBD2 agrees at 7 bases. The CDR3 is 15 amino acids. The trim removed 0 bases at V and 3 bases at J, leaving 6 bases unmatched. Germline CDR1 SGHNT, CDR2 YYREEE (reference sequence). The DNA for the CDR3 is TGTGCCAGCAGCTTGGCGGGGGGACTGAGCTACGAGCAGTACTTC. Amino acids: CASSLAGGLSYEQYF.

This clone was seen a single time. The chain has TRBV18 and TRBJ1-4; the D gene is possibly TRBD1 (5 bases). The CDR3 runs to 14 residues. V lost 5 bases to trimming and J lost 7 bases, with 14 bases between them. The germline gives CDR1 KGHSH, CDR2 LQKENI. The CDR3 sequence is CASSGGSGGEKLFF. CDR3 DNA sequence: TGTGCCAGCTCAGGGGGGTCAGGAGGTGAAAAACTGTTTTTT. Based on the CDR3 plus reference TRBV18 and TRBJ1-4, the full variable domain is NAGVMQNPRHLVRRRGQEARLRCSPMKGHSHVYWYRQLPEEGLKFMVYLQKENIIDESGMPKERFSAEFPKEGPSILRIQQVVRGDSAAYFCASSGGSGGEKLFFGSGTQLSVL.

This chain uses TRBV20-1 with TRBJ2-3, with 8 nucleotides matching TRBD1. The CDR3 has 18 residues. The trim removed 3 bases at V and 6 bases at J, leaving 20 bases unmatched. Germline V gene sequence: CDR1 DFQATT, CDR2 SNEGSKA (reference sequence). The CDR3 nucleotides are TGCAGTGCTAGTTTCGAGACAGGGGCACTCCAGCGGCGGGATACGCAGTATTTT. This encodes CSASFETGALQRRDTQYF.